This record looks at one TCR beta chain sequence and its context. Its antigen remains unknown. Per germline, CDR1 SGDLS and CDR2 YYNGEE. CDR3 length equals 13 residues. Trimming took 0 bases from V and 10 from J, leaving 13 bases between them. This sample is part of a study of T cells in Graves' hyperthyroidism and ophthalmopathy. Whole-study results and caveats: The majority of expanded thyroid clonotypes above 0.001 also appeared in blood.

It was RNA transcripts that yielded the amplified TCR beta CDR3 regions. During a first-round RT-PCR of the TCR CDR3, the HTBI primer set was used. TCRdb fed the multiplex PCR reads into MiXCR, producing one record per CDR3 protein. The sample includes roughly 500,000 distinct CDR3 sequences, 40% to 55% of them seen just once. Diagnostic assessment was based on clinical symptoms, serum thyroxine and TRAb, thyroid ultrasound and orbital computed tomography. The receptor was isolated from an adult woman with Graves' disease, either hyperthyroidism or ophthalmopathy (not recorded which). The V gene is TRBV9, the J gene TRBJ2-5; D might be TRBD1 (7 bases). Input material: peripheral blood or thyroid tissue (not recorded which). This CDR3 reads CASSVGGGGDQYF. As DNA, the CDR3 is TGTGCCAGCAGCGTAGGAGGGGGCGGGGACCAGTACTTC.